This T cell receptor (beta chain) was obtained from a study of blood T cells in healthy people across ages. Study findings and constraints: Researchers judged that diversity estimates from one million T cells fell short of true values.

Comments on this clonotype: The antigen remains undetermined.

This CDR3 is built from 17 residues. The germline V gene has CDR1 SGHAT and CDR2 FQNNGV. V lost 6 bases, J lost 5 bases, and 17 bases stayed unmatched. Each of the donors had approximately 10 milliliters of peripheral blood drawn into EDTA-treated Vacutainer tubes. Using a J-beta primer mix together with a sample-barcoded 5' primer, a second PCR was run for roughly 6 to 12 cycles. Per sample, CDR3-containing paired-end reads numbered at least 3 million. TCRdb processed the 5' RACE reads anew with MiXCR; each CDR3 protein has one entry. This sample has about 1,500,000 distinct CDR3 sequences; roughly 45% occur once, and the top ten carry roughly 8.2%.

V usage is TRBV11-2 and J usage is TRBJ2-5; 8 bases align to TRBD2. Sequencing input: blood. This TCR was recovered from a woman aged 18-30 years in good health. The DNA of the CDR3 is TGTGCCAGCAGTCTTTCCCCGGGACTAGAGAGAGGGGAGACCCAGTACTTC. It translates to CASSLSPGLERGETQYF.